Listed below are T cell receptor beta chains from one sample, sequenced in a study of response to subunit inactivated influenza vaccine. Each CDR3 protein is one row after TCRdb ran MiXCR on the RT-PCR reads. The sample holds under 950,000 distinct CDR3 sequences, approximately 21% seen once. The specimen comprised PBMCs from blood, sampled roughly 5 days after vaccination. These receptors all stem from a man between 45 and 60 years old who received an inactivated influenza vaccine. Each CDR3 is given with its conserved first and last residue. A D gene is named only where the DNA matches it firmly. Some rows have no size entry. The others give once, few or many, or a class for an expanded clone.

V gene: TRBV10-3; D gene: .; clone size: many; J gene: TRBJ2-5; CDR3 protein: CAADGGPGETQYF; CDR3 DNA: TGTGCCGCGGACGGGGGGCCGGGAGAGACCCAGTACTTC
V gene: TRBV5-1; D gene: .; clone size: many; J gene: TRBJ1-1; CDR3 protein: CASSLAKGGYTEAFF; CDR3 DNA: TGCGCCAGCAGCTTGGCCAAAGGGGGTTACACTGAAGCTTTCTTT
V gene: TRBV15; D gene: .; clone size: few; J gene: TRBJ2-7; CDR3 protein: CATSRDRQGREQYF; CDR3 DNA: TGTGCCACCAGCAGAGATCGCCAGGGTAGGGAGCAGTACTTC
V gene: TRBV15; D gene: .; clone size: few; J gene: TRBJ2-7; CDR3 protein: CATSITGAGIYEQYF; CDR3 DNA: TGTGCCACCAGCATAACGGGGGCGGGAATCTACGAGCAGTACTTC
V gene: TRBV15; D gene: .; clone size: few; J gene: TRBJ1-1; CDR3 protein: CATSRDSRGDTEAFF; CDR3 DNA: TGTGCCACCAGCAGAGATTCGAGGGGAGACACTGAAGCTTTCTTT
V gene: TRBV29-1; D gene: .; clone size: .; J gene: TRBJ2-5; CDR3 protein: CSGAGSQETQYF; CDR3 DNA: TGCAGCGGCGCGGGTTCCCAAGAGACCCAGTACTTC
V gene: TRBV6-1; D gene: TRBD1; clone size: .; J gene: TRBJ1-4; CDR3 protein: CASLARTGINEKLFF; CDR3 DNA: TGTGCCAGTCTTGCCCGGACAGGGATTAATGAAAAACTGTTTTTT
V gene: TRBV20-1; D gene: .; clone size: few; J gene: TRBJ2-7; CDR3 protein: CSAYQLGTLSYEQYF; CDR3 DNA: TGCAGTGCCTATCAACTGGGGACACTCTCCTACGAGCAGTACTTC
V gene: TRBV4-1; D gene: .; clone size: .; J gene: TRBJ2-7; CDR3 protein: CASSQGQAVYEQYF; CDR3 DNA: TGCGCCAGCAGCCAAGGACAAGCGGTCTACGAGCAGTACTTC
V gene: TRBV20-1; D gene: TRBD1; clone size: .; J gene: TRBJ2-7; CDR3 protein: CSAMTGTGSTRQYF; CDR3 DNA: TGCAGTGCTATGACCGGGACAGGCTCGACGAGGCAGTACTTC